The clone carrying this T cell receptor beta chain was seen just once. Per the authors' pipeline: Amplified reference gene primers provided the basis for estimating nucleated cell counts. Assay used: immunoSEQ multiplex PCR; TCRdb lists only in-frame clones, some missing. V, J and clone size derive from that table, while D and trimming were established from the DNA sequence. The sample shows 130,000 or so clones, over 75% of them seen only once. The data derive from a study of blood T cell repertoires in COVID-19. Overall study: COVID-19 samples collected from the United States, Italy and Spain covered acute and convalescent phases. The cDNA or gDNA used as material had been derived from T cells, B-cell-depleted T cells, or PBMCs.

The V gene end was trimmed by 3 bases and the J gene end by 4 bases; junction bases not matched to a gene: 3. CDR1 and CDR2 (germline): SGHRS, YFSETQ. This CDR3 is built from 14 residues. The TCR originated in a man aged 70 or older with active or convalescent COVID-19. The rearrangement uses TRBV5-1 and TRBJ2-3; TRBD2 agrees at 9 bases. The sequenced sample was peripheral blood. CDR3 residues: CASSSGTSPDTQYF. The CDR3 DNA is TGCGCCAGCAGCTCGGGGACTAGCCCAGATACGCAGTATTTT.